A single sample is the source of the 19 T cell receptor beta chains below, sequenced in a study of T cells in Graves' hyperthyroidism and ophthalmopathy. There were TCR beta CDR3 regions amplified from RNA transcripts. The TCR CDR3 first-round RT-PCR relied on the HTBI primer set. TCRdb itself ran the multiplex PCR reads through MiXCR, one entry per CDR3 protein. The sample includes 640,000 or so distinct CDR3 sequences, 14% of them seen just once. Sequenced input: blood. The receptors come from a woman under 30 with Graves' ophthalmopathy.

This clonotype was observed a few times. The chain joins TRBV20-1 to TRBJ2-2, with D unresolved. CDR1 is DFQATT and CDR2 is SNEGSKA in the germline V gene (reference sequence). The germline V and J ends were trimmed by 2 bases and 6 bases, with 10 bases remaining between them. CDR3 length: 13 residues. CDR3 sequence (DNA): TGCAGTGCTAGAATGGGTCCCCCCGGGGAGCTGTTTTTT. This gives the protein CSARMGPPGELFF.

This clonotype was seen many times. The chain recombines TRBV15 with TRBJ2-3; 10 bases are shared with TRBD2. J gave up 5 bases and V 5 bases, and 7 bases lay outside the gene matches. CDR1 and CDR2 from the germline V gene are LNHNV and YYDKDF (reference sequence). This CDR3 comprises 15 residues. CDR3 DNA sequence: TGTGCCACCAGCCTCGCTAGCGGGAGAGGAGATACGCAGTATTTT. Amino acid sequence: CATSLASGRGDTQYF. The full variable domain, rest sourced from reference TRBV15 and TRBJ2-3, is DAMVIQNPRYQVTQFGKPVTLSCSQTLNHNVMYWYQQKSSQAPKLLFHYYDKDFNNEADTPDNFQSRRPNTSFCFLDIRSPGLGDTAMYLCATSLASGRGDTQYFGPGTRLTVL.

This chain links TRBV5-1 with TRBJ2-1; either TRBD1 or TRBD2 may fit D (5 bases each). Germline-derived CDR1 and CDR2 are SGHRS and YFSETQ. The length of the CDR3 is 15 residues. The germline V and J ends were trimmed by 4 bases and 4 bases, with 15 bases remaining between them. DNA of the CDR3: TGCGCCAGCAGCGCGGTCAGGGAGTTTTACAATGAGCAGTTCTTC. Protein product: CASSAVREFYNEQFF.

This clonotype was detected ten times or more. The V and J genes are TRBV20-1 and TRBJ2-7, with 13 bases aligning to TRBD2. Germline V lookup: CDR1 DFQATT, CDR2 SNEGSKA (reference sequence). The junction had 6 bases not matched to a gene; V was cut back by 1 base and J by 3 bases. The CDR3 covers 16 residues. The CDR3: CSARGSGTSGIYEQYF. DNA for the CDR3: TGCAGTGCTAGAGGGTCCGGGACTAGCGGGATCTACGAGCAGTACTTC.

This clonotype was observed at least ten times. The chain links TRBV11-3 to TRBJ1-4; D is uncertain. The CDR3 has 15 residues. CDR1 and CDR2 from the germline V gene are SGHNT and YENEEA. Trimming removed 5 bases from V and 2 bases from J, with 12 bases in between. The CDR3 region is CASSPGAGTNEKLFF. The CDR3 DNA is TGTGCCAGCAGCCCGGGTGCGGGGACTAATGAAAAACTGTTTTTT. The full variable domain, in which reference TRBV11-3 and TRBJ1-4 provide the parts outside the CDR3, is EAGVVQSPRYKIIEKKQPVAFWCNPISGHNTLYWYLQNLGQGPELLIRYENEEAVDDSQLPKDRFSAERLKGVDSTLKIQPAELGDSAVYLCASSPGAGTNEKLFFGSGTQLSVL.

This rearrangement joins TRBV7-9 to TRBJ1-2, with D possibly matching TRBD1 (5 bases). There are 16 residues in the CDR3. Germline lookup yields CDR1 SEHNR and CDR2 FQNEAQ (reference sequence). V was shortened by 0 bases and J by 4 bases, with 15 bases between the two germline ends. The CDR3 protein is CASSLATGPDTYGYTF. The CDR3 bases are TGTGCCAGCAGCTTAGCTACAGGCCCGGATACCTATGGCTACACCTTC.

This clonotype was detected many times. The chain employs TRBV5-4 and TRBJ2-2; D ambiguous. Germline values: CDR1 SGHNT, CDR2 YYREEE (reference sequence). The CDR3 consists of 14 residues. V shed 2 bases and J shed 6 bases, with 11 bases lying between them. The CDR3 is CASSLGRVPGELFF. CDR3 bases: TGTGCCAGCAGCTTAGGACGCGTGCCCGGGGAGCTGTTTTTT.

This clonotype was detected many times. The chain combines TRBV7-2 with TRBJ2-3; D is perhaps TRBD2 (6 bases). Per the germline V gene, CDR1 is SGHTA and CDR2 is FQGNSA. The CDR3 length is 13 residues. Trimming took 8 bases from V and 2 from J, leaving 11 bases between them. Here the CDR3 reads CASGRRATDTQYF. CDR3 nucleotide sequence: TGTGCCAGCGGCCGGAGGGCCACAGATACGCAGTATTTT.

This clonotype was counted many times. The DNA for the CDR3 is TGTGCCAGCTCACCCCGGGTTAATGAAAAACTGTTTTTT. It is translated as CASSPRVNEKLFF. J is TRBJ1-4 and V is TRBV18; D gene unclear. V lost 3 bases to trimming and J lost 4 bases, with 6 bases between them. Germline V gene data show CDR1 as KGHSH and CDR2 as LQKENI. This CDR3 spans 13 amino acids.

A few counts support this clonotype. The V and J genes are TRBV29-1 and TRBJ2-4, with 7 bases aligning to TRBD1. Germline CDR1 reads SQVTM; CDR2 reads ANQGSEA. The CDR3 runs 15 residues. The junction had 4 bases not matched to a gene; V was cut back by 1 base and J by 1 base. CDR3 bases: TGCAGCGTTGAAGTGTACAGGGGTGCCAAAAACATTCAGTACTTC. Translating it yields CSVEVYRGAKNIQYF.

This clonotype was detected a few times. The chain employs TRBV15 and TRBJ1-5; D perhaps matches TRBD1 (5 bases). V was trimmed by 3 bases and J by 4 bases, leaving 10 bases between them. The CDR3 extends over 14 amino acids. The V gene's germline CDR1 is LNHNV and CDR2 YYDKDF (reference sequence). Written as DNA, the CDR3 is TGTGCCACCAGCAGGGGCAGGGCAAATCAGCCCCAGCATTTT. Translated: CATSRGRANQPQHF.

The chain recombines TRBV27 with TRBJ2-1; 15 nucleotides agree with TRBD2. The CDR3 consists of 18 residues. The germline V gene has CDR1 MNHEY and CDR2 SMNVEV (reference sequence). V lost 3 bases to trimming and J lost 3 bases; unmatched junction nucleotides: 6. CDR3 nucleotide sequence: TGTGCCAGCAGTTTTGGACTAGCGGGAGGGCCGGACTACAATGAGCAGTTCTTC. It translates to CASSFGLAGGPDYNEQFF.

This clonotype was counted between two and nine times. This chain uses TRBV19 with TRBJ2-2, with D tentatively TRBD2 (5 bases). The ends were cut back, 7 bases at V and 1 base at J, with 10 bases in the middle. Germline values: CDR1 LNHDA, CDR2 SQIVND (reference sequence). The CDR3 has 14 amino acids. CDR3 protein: CASNSRGNTGELFF. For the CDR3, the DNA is TGTGCCAGTAACTCCCGGGGGAACACCGGGGAGCTGTTTTTT.

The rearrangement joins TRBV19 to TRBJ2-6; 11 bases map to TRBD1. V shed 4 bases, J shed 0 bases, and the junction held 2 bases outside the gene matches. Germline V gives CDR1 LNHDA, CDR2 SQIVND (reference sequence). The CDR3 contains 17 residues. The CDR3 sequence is CASSKGQGDSGANVLTF. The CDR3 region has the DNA TGTGCCAGTAGTAAGGGACAGGGGGACTCTGGGGCCAACGTCCTGACTTTC. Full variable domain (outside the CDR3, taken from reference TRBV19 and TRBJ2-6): DGGITQSPKYLFRKEGQNVTLSCEQNLNHDAMYWYRQDPGQGLRLIYYSQIVNDFQKGDIAEGYSVSREKKESFPLTVTSAQKNPTAFYLCASSKGQGDSGANVLTFGAGSRLTVL.

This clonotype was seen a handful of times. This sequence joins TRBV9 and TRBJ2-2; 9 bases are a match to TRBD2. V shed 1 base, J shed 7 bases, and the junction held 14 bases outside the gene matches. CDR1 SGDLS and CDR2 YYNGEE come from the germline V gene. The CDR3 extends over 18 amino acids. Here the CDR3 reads CASSVSSGAGDYSGELFF. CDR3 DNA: TGTGCCAGCAGCGTATCTAGCGGGGCCGGGGACTACAGCGGGGAGCTGTTTTTT.

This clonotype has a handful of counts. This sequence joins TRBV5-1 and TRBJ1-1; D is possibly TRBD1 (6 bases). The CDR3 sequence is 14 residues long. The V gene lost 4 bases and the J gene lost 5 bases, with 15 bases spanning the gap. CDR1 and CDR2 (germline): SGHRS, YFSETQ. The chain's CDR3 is CASSPGGWDTEAFF. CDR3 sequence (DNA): TGCGCCAGCAGCCCGGGGGGCTGGGATACTGAAGCTTTCTTT.

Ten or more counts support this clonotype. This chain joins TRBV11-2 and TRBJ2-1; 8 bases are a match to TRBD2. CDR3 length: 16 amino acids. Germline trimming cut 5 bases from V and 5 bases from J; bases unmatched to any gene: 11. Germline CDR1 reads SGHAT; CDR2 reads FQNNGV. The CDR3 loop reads CASSHRGGRRDNEQFF. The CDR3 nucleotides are TGTGCCAGCAGCCACCGGGGGGGCAGGAGGGACAATGAGCAGTTCTTC. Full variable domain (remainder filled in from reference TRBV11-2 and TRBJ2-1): EAGVAQSPRYKIIEKRQSVAFWCNPISGHATLYWYQQILGQGPKLLIQFQNNGVVDDSQLPKDRFSAERLKGVDSTLKIQPAKLEDSAVYLCASSHRGGRRDNEQFFGPGTRLTVL.

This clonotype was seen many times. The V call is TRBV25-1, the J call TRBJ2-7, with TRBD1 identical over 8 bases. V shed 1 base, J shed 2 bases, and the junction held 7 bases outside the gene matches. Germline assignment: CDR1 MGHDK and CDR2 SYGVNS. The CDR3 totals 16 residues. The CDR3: CASSELGTGPTYEQYF. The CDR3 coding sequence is TGTGCCAGCAGTGAATTGGGGACAGGTCCGACCTACGAGCAGTACTTC.

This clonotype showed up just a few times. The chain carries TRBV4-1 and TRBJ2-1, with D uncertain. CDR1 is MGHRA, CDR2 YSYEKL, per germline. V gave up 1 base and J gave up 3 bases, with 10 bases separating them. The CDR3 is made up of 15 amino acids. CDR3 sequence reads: CASSQVWSGYNEQFF. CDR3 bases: TGCGCCAGCAGCCAAGTATGGTCAGGCTACAATGAGCAGTTCTTC.